A selection of T cell receptor beta chains follows, all from one sample in a study of chemoradiotherapy in HPV16-positive cancers. Sequencing used immunoSEQ multiplex PCR; TCRdb keeps in-frame clones, though not all of them. This table has about 5,000 clones, nearly 80% appearing once. The sample was taken from a patient who underwent chemoradiotherapy. These receptors came from a human donor with HPV-associated anogenital cancer. Both conserved end residues are trimmed from each CDR3. Each record gives: clone size, J gene, D gene, V gene, CDR3 protein. The D gene is left open where the match is weak. The size field is filled for only some rows; it gives once, few, many or a size class.

-,TRBJ1-6,-,TRBV6-6,ASSYPGGADNSPLH
-,TRBJ1-5,TRBD1,TRBV7-8,ASRDTGVGQPQH
-,TRBJ1-2,TRBD1,TRBV28,ASSSPGQGLNYGYT
-,TRBJ1-2,-,TRBV6-5,ASSSGSLSNYGYT
-,TRBJ2-5,-,TRBV10-2,ASSRMLVQETQY
-,TRBJ1-4,-,TRBV25-1,ASSDGRREKLF
once,TRBJ2-1,-,TRBV19,ASSIPFKAGSNEQF
-,TRBJ2-1,-,TRBV7-3,ASSETVYNEQF
few,TRBJ2-1,TRBD2,TRBV7-9,ASFETGTRDNEQF
once,TRBJ2-1,TRBD2,TRBV2,ASTSTGASGIYNEQF
-,TRBJ2-2,-,TRBV11-2,ASSLRRLGSLRGTGELF
-,TRBJ2-6,-,TRBV18,ASSQQGSSGANVLT
-,TRBJ2-4,-,TRBV5-8,ASSSFGSGYTKNIQY
-,TRBJ2-7,-,TRBV7-8,ASSLARGFPYEQY
-,TRBJ2-1,TRBD2,TRBV11-3,ASSVAGTSSYNEQF
-,TRBJ1-3,-,TRBV30,AWSVFRVSGNTIY
few,TRBJ2-6,-,TRBV6-4,ASSDGSSGANVLT
-,TRBJ1-1,TRBD1,TRBV11-2,ASSPGQGTTAF
-,TRBJ2-4,TRBD1,TRBV9,ASSGGTVQNIQY
-,TRBJ2-7,-,TRBV4-3,ASSRTTGPYEQY
-,TRBJ1-2,-,TRBV4-1,ASSPAGANYGYT
-,TRBJ1-4,-,TRBV14,ASSRGGSEKLF